Below, one T cell receptor (beta chain) is given with its context. Antigen: not known. Germline values: CDR1 MNHEY, CDR2 SMNVEV (reference sequence). This CDR3 spans 14 amino acids. V lost 6 bases and J 1 base, leaving 12 bases between the germline ends. The data were produced by immunoSEQ multiplex PCR, yet TCRdb's version contains in-frame clones alone and is incomplete. The sample lists fewer than 400,000 clones; 60% to 80% were seen once. This specimen belongs to a study of cytotoxic CD8 clonotypes in ibrutinib-treated CLL. Study-level background: Partial responses numbered some 25 and complete responses 2; after a median around 72 months, about 15 stayed remitted and around 12 progressed.

Study-level points and caveats: Collection times varied between progressing and sustained-remission patients. Circulating CD8+ T-cell counts were tracked by baseline clonality, which exceeded that of age-matched healthy donors.

Sequencing was performed on PBMCs, taken after 36 months of ibrutinib treatment. This sequence was found in a human donor with chronic lymphocytic leukemia. The J gene is TRBJ1-1, the V gene TRBV27; D unclear. CDR3 protein: CASRVDWRNTEAFF. Here the CDR3 DNA reads TGTGCCAGCAGGGTGGACTGGAGGAACACTGAAGCTTTCTTT.